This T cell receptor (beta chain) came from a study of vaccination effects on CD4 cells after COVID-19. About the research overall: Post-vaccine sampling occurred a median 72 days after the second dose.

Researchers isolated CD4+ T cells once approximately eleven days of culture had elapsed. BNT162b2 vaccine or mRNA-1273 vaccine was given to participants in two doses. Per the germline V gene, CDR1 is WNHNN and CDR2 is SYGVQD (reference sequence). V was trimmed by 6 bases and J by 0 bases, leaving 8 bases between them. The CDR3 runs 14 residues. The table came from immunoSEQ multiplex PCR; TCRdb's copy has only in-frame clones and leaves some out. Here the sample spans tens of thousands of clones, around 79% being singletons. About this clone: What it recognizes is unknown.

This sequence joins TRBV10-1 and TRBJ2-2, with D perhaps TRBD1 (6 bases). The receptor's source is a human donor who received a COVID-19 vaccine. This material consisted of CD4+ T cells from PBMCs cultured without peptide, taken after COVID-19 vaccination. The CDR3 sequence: CASRGHSNTGELFF. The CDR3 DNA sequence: TGCGCCAGCAGGGGACACTCGAACACCGGGGAGCTGTTTTTT.